The 25 T cell receptor beta chains below come from one sample, sequenced in a study of CD8+CD57+ T cells in acquired aplastic anemia. The template for TCR beta VDJ and CDR3 sequence profiling was genomic DNA. TCRdb re-called the reads with MiXCR, one entry per CDR3 protein. This table holds around 290,000 distinct CDR3 sequences, roughly 53% found once. An expansion of CD8+CD57+ cells by flow cytometry had been shown in patients chosen for sequencing. Sequencing was done on a sample of sorted CD4+, CD8+, or CD8+CD57+ T cells (not recorded which) from PBMCs. The receptor set was obtained from a human donor with aplastic anemia.

This chain uses TRBV30 with TRBJ2-7, with 8 bases aligning to TRBD1. The CDR3 consists of 13 residues. Germline V gene lookup returns CDR1 GTSNPN and CDR2 SVGIG (reference sequence). J gave up 7 bases and V 2 bases, and 7 bases lay outside the gene matches. The CDR3 sequence: CAWSPGQGREQYF. CDR3 nucleotides: TGTGCCTGGAGTCCAGGACAGGGCAGGGAGCAGTACTTC.

This chain links TRBV5-1 with TRBJ2-7; D is uncertain. There are 13 residues in the CDR3. V was trimmed by 3 bases and J by 4 bases, leaving 11 bases between them. Per germline, CDR1 SGHRS and CDR2 YFSETQ. The chain's CDR3 is CASSSDGIYEQYF. CDR3 nucleotides: TGCGCCAGCAGCTCGGACGGCATTTACGAGCAGTACTTC.

This clonotype has at least ten counts. One junction end disagrees with the germline gene, perhaps due to a read error. This chain joins TRBV19 and TRBJ1-1, with 7 bases matching TRBD1. CDR1 and CDR2 (germline): LNHDA, SQIVND (reference sequence). CDR3 length: 14 amino acids. CDR3: CASSPDRVNPEAFF. The CDR3 coding sequence is TGTGCCAGTAGTCCCGACAGGGTGAACCCTGAAGCTTTCTTT.

Note on this clonotype: Sequence at one end of the junction differs from germline and may be a read error. This rearrangement joins TRBV15 to TRBJ1-1; D unclear. CDR1 is LNHNV, CDR2 YYDKDF, per germline (reference sequence). This CDR3 has 14 residues. The CDR3 reads CATSTGLQNSEAFF. CDR3 DNA sequence: TGTGCCACCAGCACCGGTTTACAGAACTCTGAAGCTTTCTTT.

The sample holds a few counts of this clonotype. V and J are TRBV7-9 and TRBJ2-3, with TRBD2 as a possible D gene (5 bases). This CDR3 comprises 12 residues. The V gene's germline CDR1 is SEHNR and CDR2 FQNEAQ (reference sequence). V lost 5 bases, J lost 11 bases, and 14 bases lay in between. The CDR3 sequence: CASSRDYNEQYF. Written as DNA, the CDR3 is TGTGCCAGCAGCAGAGACTACAATGAGCAGTATTTT.

In its sample, this clonotype was seen many times. The chain recombines TRBV4-1 with TRBJ2-1; maybe TRBD1 (5 bases). Germline values: CDR1 MGHRA, CDR2 YSYEKL. The length of the CDR3 is 16 residues. Trimming pared 0 bases from V and 4 bases from J, leaving 13 bases between. The CDR3 nucleotides are TGCGCCAGCAGCCAAGATCCTCGGACACGATACAATGAGCAGTTCTTC. Protein sequence: CASSQDPRTRYNEQFF.

This clonotype was observed many times. One junction end disagrees with the germline gene, perhaps due to a read error. The chain recombines TRBV5-1 with TRBJ2-3; weak D call: TRBD1 (5 bases). The V gene's germline CDR1 is SGHRS and CDR2 YFSETQ. The length of the CDR3 is 14 residues. The DNA for the CDR3 is TGTGCCAGCAGCTTGGGGCTAGGGGTGGATACGCAGTATTTT. It translates to CASSLGLGVDTQYF.

V is TRBV19 and J is TRBJ2-6; D may be TRBD1 (6 bases). The CDR3 length is 16 residues. V was cut by 3 bases and J by 1 base, with 10 bases left in between. CDR1 and CDR2 from the germline V gene are LNHDA and SQIVND (reference sequence). CDR3 DNA: TGTGCCAGTAGTATCCAGGGGTGGTCTGGGGCCAACGTCCTGACTTTC. It is translated as CASSIQGWSGANVLTF.

The chain carries TRBV9 and TRBJ2-3, with 7 positions matching TRBD2. Germline CDR1 SGDLS, CDR2 YYNGEE. Germline trimming cut 1 base from V and 1 base from J; bases unmatched to any gene: 6. This CDR3 is built from 16 residues. The CDR3 DNA reads TGTGCCAGCAGCGTATCCCATACTAGCGGCACAGATACGCAGTATTTT. Encoded protein: CASSVSHTSGTDTQYF.

In DNA form, the CDR3 reads TGCGCCAGCAGCCACCGAGTGGGGGGGGCAGAAGAGACCCAGTACTTC. Amino acid sequence: CASSHRVGGAEETQYF. The chain has TRBV5-1 and TRBJ2-5; D possibly corresponds to TRBD2 (7 bases). Germline values: CDR1 SGHRS, CDR2 YFSETQ. V was pared by 4 bases and J by 3 bases, with 19 bases between. This CDR3 is built from 16 residues.

The chain couples TRBV7-3 to TRBJ1-1; D ambiguous. The germline V and J ends were trimmed by 3 bases and 10 bases, with 15 bases remaining between them. Germline V gene lookup returns CDR1 SGHTA and CDR2 FQGTGA. This CDR3 spans 13 amino acids. CDR3 in amino acids: CASSFGDFAVAFF. The CDR3 nucleotides read TGTGCCAGCAGCTTTGGGGATTTCGCTGTAGCTTTCTTT. Filled out from reference TRBV7-3 and TRBJ1-1, the complete variable domain reads GAGVSQTPSNKVTEKGKYVELRCDPISGHTALYWYRQSLGQGPEFLIYFQGTGAADDSGLPNDRFFAVRPEGSVSTLKIQRTERGDSAVYLCASSFGDFAVAFFGQGTRLTVV.

The gene calls are TRBV5-1 and TRBJ1-5; possibly TRBD1 for D (5 bases). V lost 1 base and J 7 bases, leaving 21 bases between the germline ends. CDR1 is SGHRS and CDR2 is YFSETQ in the germline V gene. This CDR3 contains 17 residues. Here the CDR3 reads CASSLLLAGDYEQPQHF. The CDR3, as DNA: TGCGCCAGCAGCTTGTTGCTAGCGGGGGACTACGAGCAGCCCCAGCATTTT.

This clonotype was seen once. The chain couples TRBV7-2 to TRBJ2-7; a possible D gene is TRBD2 (5 bases). This CDR3 comprises 15 residues. Germline V gene lookup returns CDR1 SGHTA and CDR2 FQGNSA. V was clipped by 2 bases and J by 0 bases, with 11 bases between them. The CDR3 spells CASSLLGTSSYEQYF. The CDR3 DNA reads TGTGCCAGCAGCTTACTGGGAACTAGCTCCTACGAGCAGTACTTC.

The V call is TRBV20-1, the J call TRBJ1-1, with a tentative D call TRBD1 (6 bases). The V gene lost 6 bases and the J gene lost 4 bases, with 18 bases spanning the gap. Germline assignment: CDR1 DFQATT and CDR2 SNEGSKA (reference sequence). The CDR3 length is 14 residues. CDR3 DNA: TGCAGTGCAGAGGGAGGGCCAGGGGTCACTGAAGCTTTCTTT. Amino acids: CSAEGGPGVTEAFF.

The rearrangement uses TRBV10-3 and TRBJ2-7; D is perhaps TRBD2 (5 bases). The CDR3 spans 19 residues. The V gene lost 0 bases and the J gene lost 6 bases, with 27 bases spanning the gap. The germline V gene encodes CDR1 ENHRY and CDR2 SYGVKD. The CDR3 here is CAISESMTGSAMANGEQYF. CDR3 DNA sequence: TGTGCCATCAGTGAGTCGATGACGGGAAGTGCTATGGCGAATGGCGAGCAGTACTTC.

The V gene is TRBV7-3, the J gene TRBJ2-1; tentatively, D is TRBD1 or TRBD2 (5 bases each). In germline, CDR1 is SGHTA, CDR2 FQGTGA. Trimming took 2 bases from V and 4 from J, leaving 12 bases between them. The CDR3 has 15 amino acids. The CDR3 region is CASSLADGAYNEQFF. The CDR3 bases are TGTGCCAGCAGCTTAGCGGACGGGGCATACAATGAGCAGTTCTTC.

The V and J genes are TRBV20-1 and TRBJ1-6; D is perhaps TRBD1 (5 bases). The V and J ends lost 6 bases and 8 bases respectively, with 20 bases between them. The CDR3 has 15 amino acids. Germline V gives CDR1 DFQATT, CDR2 SNEGSKA (reference sequence). CDR3 in DNA: TGCAGTGCCCCGACAGACTCCTATTGGGATTCACCCCTCCACTTT. This encodes CSAPTDSYWDSPLHF.

The rearrangement uses TRBV12-3 or TRBV12-4 and TRBJ2-5, with D unresolved. Trimming cost V 3 bases and J 5 bases, with 10 bases left between them. The CDR3 is 13 residues long. CDR3 in DNA: TGTGCCAGCAGTTTTCTAGTGTCGGAGACCCAGTACTTC. Its translation is CASSFLVSETQYF.

V usage is TRBV7-3 and J usage is TRBJ2-1; TRBD1 or TRBD2 may be the D gene (5 bases each). The CDR3 has 17 amino acids. Germline-derived CDR1 and CDR2 are SGHTA and FQGTGA. Trimming pared 3 bases from V and 0 bases from J, leaving 15 bases between. This CDR3 is CASSFQPGTASYNEQFF. CDR3 nucleotides: TGTGCCAGCAGCTTCCAACCCGGGACCGCCTCCTACAATGAGCAGTTCTTC.

The chain employs TRBV29-1 and TRBJ2-7, with TRBD2 matching 7 bases. V lost 4 bases and J lost 6; bases outside the gene matches: 3. The CDR3 is made up of 11 amino acids. Germline values: CDR1 SQVTM, CDR2 ANQGSEA. The CDR3 DNA sequence: TGCAGCGTTGGGGGGGAGGGCGAGCAGTACTTC. Amino acids: CSVGGEGEQYF.

CDR3 region: CASSSRLAGGYYEQYF. For the CDR3, the DNA is TGTGCCAGTAGCAGTCGCCTGGCAGGGGGATACTACGAGCAGTACTTC. The chain couples TRBV19 to TRBJ2-7; 7 nucleotides align to TRBD1. Germline CDR1 LNHDA, CDR2 SQIVND (reference sequence). The CDR3 extends over 16 amino acids. V shed 6 bases, J shed 3 bases, and the junction held 14 bases outside the gene matches.

The V and J genes are TRBV19 and TRBJ2-5, with D maybe TRBD1 (7 bases). The V gene lost 0 bases and the J gene lost 5 bases, with 22 bases spanning the gap. CDR3 size: 18 residues. Germline CDR1 is LNHDA and CDR2 is SQIVND (reference sequence). CDR3 protein: CASSIDPGTSTGRETQYF. The DNA for the CDR3 is TGTGCCAGTAGTATAGACCCGGGGACTTCGACAGGGAGGGAGACCCAGTACTTC.

This clonotype has more than one count but fewer than ten. The chain links TRBV10-3 to TRBJ1-1, with D perhaps TRBD1 (5 bases). V dropped 6 bases and J dropped 1 base, with 9 bases sitting between them. This CDR3 spans 13 amino acids. In germline, CDR1 is ENHRY, CDR2 SYGVKD. The CDR3 bases are TGTGCCATCAGGGAAACAGGGAACACTGAAGCTTTCTTT. This translates into CAIRETGNTEAFF.

This clonotype has a count of ten or more. CDR3 amino acids: CASSPTFDYYEQYF. CDR3 in DNA: TGTGCCAGCAGTCCCACCTTTGACTACTACGAGCAGTACTTC. The chain carries TRBV12-3 or TRBV12-4 and TRBJ2-7, with D perhaps TRBD2 (5 bases). Trimming left V 5 bases short and J 3 bases short, with 14 bases between. The CDR3 is 14 residues long.

The table lists this clonotype with a few counts. The chain employs TRBV6-1 and TRBJ2-6; D remains unclear. Germline V gene sequence: CDR1 MNHNS, CDR2 SASEGT. The CDR3 consists of 15 residues. Trimming removed 1 base from V and 0 bases from J, with 4 bases in between. CDR3 protein: CASSEEGSGANVLTF. The CDR3 region has the DNA TGTGCCAGCAGTGAAGAGGGCTCTGGGGCCAACGTCCTGACTTTC.